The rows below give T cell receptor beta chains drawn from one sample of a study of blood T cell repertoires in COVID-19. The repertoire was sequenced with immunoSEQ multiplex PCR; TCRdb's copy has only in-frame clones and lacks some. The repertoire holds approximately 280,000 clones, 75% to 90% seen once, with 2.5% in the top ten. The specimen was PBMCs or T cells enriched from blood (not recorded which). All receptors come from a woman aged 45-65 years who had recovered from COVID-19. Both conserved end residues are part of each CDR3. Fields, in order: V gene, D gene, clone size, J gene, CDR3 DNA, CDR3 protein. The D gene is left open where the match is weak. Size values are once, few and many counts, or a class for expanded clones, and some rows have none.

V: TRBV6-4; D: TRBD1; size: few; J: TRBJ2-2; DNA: TGTGCCAGCAGTAGGGGGCATGACACCGGGGAGCTGTTTTTT; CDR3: CASSRGHDTGELFF
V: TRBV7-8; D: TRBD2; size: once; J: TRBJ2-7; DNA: TGTGCCAGCAGCTCGGGGACTAGCGGGAGGGTAAACGAGCAGTACTTC; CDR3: CASSSGTSGRVNEQYF
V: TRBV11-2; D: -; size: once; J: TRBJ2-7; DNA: TGTGCCAGCAGCTTAGGGGGGCCCTCGGACGAGCAGTACTTC; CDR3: CASSLGGPSDEQYF
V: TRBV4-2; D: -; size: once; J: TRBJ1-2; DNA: TGTGCCAGCAGCCAAGAATCTACGAATAGCGGGTTCTATGGCTACACCTTC; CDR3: CASSQESTNSGFYGYTF
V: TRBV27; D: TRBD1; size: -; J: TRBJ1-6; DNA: TGTGCCAGCAGTCCTGGGACAGGGGCCTATAATTCACCCCTCCACTTT; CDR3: CASSPGTGAYNSPLHF
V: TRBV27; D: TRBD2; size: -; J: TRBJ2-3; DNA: TGTGCCAGCAGTTCTGGCCGGGAGGGCCTTCCAGATACGCAGTATTTT; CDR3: CASSSGREGLPDTQYF
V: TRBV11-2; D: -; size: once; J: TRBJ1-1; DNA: TGTGCCAGCAGCCTCTCAACCTACAGGGTTAATGACACTGAAGCTTTCTTT; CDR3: CASSLSTYRVNDTEAFF
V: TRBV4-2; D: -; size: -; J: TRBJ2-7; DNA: TGTGCCAGCAGCCAAGATTTTAGCGCGTCCTACGAGCAGTACTTC; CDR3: CASSQDFSASYEQYF
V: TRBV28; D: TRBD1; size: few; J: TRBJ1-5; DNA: TGTGCCAGCAGTTTGTTACCGGGACAGGGTAATAATCAGCCCCAGCATTTT; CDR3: CASSLLPGQGNNQPQHF
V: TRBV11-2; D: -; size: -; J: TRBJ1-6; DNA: TGTGCCAGCAGCTACACATCAGGGATCGATTCACCCCTCCACTTT; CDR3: CASSYTSGIDSPLHF
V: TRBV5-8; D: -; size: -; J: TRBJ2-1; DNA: TGTGCCAGCAGCTTGTTTAGGGGAACAGGGCTGCCCTACAATGAGCAGTTCTTC; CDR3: CASSLFRGTGLPYNEQFF
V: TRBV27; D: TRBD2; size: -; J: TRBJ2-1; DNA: TGTGCCAGCAGTTTATTTCCAGCGGGAGGTGACAATGAGCAGTTCTTC; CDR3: CASSLFPAGGDNEQFF
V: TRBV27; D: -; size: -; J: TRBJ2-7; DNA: TGTGCCAGCAGCCTTCGGGGAGCCGCCTCCTACGAGCAGTACTTC; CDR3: CASSLRGAASYEQYF
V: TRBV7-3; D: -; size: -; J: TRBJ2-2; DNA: TGTGCCAGCAGCTACAGGAACACCGGGGAGCTGTTTTTT; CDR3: CASSYRNTGELFF
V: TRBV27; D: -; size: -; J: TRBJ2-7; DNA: TGTGCCAGCAGTTCGGGACTAGGGGGCATCTACGAGCAGTACTTC; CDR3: CASSSGLGGIYEQYF
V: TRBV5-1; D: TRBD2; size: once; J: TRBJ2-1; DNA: TGCGCCAGCAGCCCTAGGGGACTAGTCGCCAATGAGCAGTTCTTC; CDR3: CASSPRGLVANEQFF
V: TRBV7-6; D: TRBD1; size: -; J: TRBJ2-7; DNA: TGTGCCAGCAGCCCCGGGACAGGGGGGTCCTACGAGCAGTACTTC; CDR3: CASSPGTGGSYEQYF
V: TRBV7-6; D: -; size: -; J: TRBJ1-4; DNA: TGTGCCAGCAGCCCGAGTCGTGGAACTAATGAAAAACTGTTTTTT; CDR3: CASSPSRGTNEKLFF
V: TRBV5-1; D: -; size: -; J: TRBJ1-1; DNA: TGCGCCAGCAGCGCGAGAGGATCAGGGGACACTGAAGCTTTCTTT; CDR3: CASSARGSGDTEAFF
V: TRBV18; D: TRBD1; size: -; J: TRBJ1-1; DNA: TGTGCCAGCTCACAGGGGGCTGACACTGAAGCTTTCTTT; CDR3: CASSQGADTEAFF
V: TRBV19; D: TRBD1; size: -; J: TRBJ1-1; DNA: TGTGCCAGTAGTCGACAGGGGCCCACTGAAGCTTTCTTT; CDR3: CASSRQGPTEAFF
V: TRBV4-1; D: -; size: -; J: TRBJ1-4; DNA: TGCGCCAGCAGCCAACAAAATTATCCAGGAACTAATGAAAAACTGTTTTTT; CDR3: CASSQQNYPGTNEKLFF
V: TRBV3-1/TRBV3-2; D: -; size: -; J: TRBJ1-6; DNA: TGTGCCAGCAGCCAGGCTGATAATTCACCCCTCCACTTT; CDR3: CASSQADNSPLHF
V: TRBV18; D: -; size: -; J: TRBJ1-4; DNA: TGTGCCAGCTCACCATCCCAGGGTAATGAAAAACTGTTTTTT; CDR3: CASSPSQGNEKLFF
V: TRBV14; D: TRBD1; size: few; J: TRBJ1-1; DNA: TGTGCCAGCAGCCTTACCTCCGGGACAGGGAAAACTGAAGCTTTCTTT; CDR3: CASSLTSGTGKTEAFF
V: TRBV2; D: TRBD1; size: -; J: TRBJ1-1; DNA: TGTGCCAGCAGTACTTGGACAGGGGGCACTGAAGCTTTCTTT; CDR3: CASSTWTGGTEAFF
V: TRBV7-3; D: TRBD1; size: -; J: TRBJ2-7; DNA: TGTGCCAGCAGCTTAACGGGGACAGTGGCCTCCTACGAGCAGTACTTC; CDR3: CASSLTGTVASYEQYF
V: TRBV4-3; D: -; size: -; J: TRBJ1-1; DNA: TGCGCCAGCAGCCAAGATCTTTCTGTTGAAGCTTTCTTT; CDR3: CASSQDLSVEAFF
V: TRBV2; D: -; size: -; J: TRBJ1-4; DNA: TGTGCCAGCAGTGACCGTAATGAAAAACTGTTTTTT; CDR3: CASSDRNEKLFF
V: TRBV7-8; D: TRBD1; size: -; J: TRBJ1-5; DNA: TGTGCCAGCAGCTTAGGGAGACAGGGAAATCAGCCCCAGCATTTT; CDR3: CASSLGRQGNQPQHF
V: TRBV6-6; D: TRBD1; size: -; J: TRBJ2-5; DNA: TGTGCCAGCAGCCACGACAGGGCGGAAGAGACCCAGTACTTC; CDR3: CASSHDRAEETQYF
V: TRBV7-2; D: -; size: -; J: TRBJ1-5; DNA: TGTGCCAGCAGCTTGAAGGCCGGGGGAGAGAGTCAGCCCCAGCATTTT; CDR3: CASSLKAGGESQPQHF
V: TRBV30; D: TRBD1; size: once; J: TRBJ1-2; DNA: TGTGCCTGGAGTCCAGACAGGGATTATGGCTACACCTTC; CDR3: CAWSPDRDYGYTF
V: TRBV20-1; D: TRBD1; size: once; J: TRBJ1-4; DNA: TGCAGTGCTAGTCGCAGGGGGCCTGAAAAACTGTTTTTT; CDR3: CSASRRGPEKLFF
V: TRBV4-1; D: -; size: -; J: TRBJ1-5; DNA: TGCGCCCGCAGCCGCCTGCAGGGCCCAGGGCAGCCCCAGCATTTT; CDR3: CARSRLQGPGQPQHF
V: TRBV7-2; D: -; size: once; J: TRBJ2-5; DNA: TGTGCCAGCAGCTTAGCAGGGGTGGTGGAGACCCAGTACTTC; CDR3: CASSLAGVVETQYF
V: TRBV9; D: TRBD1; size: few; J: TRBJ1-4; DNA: TGTGCCAGCAGCCCCAGGACAGGGACTAATGAAAAACTGTTTTTT; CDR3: CASSPRTGTNEKLFF
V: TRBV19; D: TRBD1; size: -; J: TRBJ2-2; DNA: TGTGCCAGTAGTACAGGGACAGGGCGAACCGGGGAGCTGTTTTTT; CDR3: CASSTGTGRTGELFF
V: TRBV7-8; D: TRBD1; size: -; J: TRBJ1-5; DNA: TGTGCCAGCAGCTCCCGGAGGGAAACAGGGGGCGGGTTCGTTAGCAATCAGCCCCAGCATTTT; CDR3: CASSSRRETGGGFVSNQPQHF
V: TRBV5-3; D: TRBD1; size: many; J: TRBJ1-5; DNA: TGTGCCAGAAGCTTACCCTTCAGGGGGAATCAGCCCCAGCATTTT; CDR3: CARSLPFRGNQPQHF
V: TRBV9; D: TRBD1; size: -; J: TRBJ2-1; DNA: TGTGCCAGCAGCTTTGACAGGGCCTACAATGAGCAGTTCTTC; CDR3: CASSFDRAYNEQFF
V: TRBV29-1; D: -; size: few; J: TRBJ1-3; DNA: TGCAGCGTTGACGCAGGGCAGCTCTCTGGAAACACCATATATTTT; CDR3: CSVDAGQLSGNTIYF
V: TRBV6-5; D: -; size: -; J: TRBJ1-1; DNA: TGTGCCAGCAGTTACGCGGATGGAGGAGCTTTCTTT; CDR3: CASSYADGGAFF
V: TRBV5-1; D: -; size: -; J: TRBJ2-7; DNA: TGCGCCAGCAGCCCCAACAGCTACTCCTACGAGCAGTACTTC; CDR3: CASSPNSYSYEQYF
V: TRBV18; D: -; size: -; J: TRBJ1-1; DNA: TGTGCCAGCTCAGAAGGGGTAGTGAACACTGAAGCTTTCTTT; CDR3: CASSEGVVNTEAFF
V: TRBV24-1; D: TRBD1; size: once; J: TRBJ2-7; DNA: TGTGCCACCAGTGATTCTTGGAATAACCCGGACAGGGGGTTTGACGAGCAGTACTTC; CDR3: CATSDSWNNPDRGFDEQYF
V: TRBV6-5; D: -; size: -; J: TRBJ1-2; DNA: TGTGCCAGCAGTTACTCGGGTACTAGTGGCTACACCTTC; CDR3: CASSYSGTSGYTF
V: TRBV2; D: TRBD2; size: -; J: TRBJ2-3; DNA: TGTGCCAGCAGTGGACTAGCGGGTTTCGATACGCAGTATTTT; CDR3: CASSGLAGFDTQYF
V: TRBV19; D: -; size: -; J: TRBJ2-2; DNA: TGTGCCAGTGGGCCGCGCCCCACCGGGGAGCTGTTTTTT; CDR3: CASGPRPTGELFF
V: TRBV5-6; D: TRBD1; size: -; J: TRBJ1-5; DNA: TGTGCCAGCACCTACAGGGGGACCAATCAGCCCCAGCATTTT; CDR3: CASTYRGTNQPQHF
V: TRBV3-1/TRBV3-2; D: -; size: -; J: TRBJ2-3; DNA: TGTGCCAGCTCCCTCTTCGGAGATACGCAGTATTTT; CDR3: CASSLFGDTQYF
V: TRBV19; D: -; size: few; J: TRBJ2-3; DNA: TGTGCCAGTAGTATGACTCTATTGACAGATACGCAGTATTTT; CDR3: CASSMTLLTDTQYF
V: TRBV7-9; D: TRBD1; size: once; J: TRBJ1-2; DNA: TGTGCCAGCAGCTTAATGGCAGGGGGTAACTATGGCTACACCTTC; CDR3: CASSLMAGGNYGYTF
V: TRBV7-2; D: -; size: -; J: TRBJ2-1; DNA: TGTGCCAGCAGCTTAATGGCAGGCACTGTCAACAATGAGCAGTTCTTC; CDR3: CASSLMAGTVNNEQFF
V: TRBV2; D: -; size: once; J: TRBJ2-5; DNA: TGTGCCAGCAGCCAATTAGAGACCCAGTACTTC; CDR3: CASSQLETQYF
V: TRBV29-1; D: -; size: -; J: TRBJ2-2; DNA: TGCAGCGTTGTTTCAGGGATTAACACCGGGGAGCTGTTTTTT; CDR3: CSVVSGINTGELFF
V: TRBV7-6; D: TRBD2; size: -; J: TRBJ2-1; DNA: TGTGCCAGCAGCTTTAGAGATAGCGGGAGGGCCTACAATGAGCAGTTCTTC; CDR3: CASSFRDSGRAYNEQFF
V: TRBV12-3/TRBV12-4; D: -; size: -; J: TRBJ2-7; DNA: TGTGCCAGCAGTTCGGACATCTACGAGCAGTACTTC; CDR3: CASSSDIYEQYF